Shown below are 6 T cell receptor beta chains from a single sample sequenced in a study of relationships among human T cell subsets. The CD8+ T cells came from negative anti-CD4 multisort bead selection followed by positive anti-CD8 selection. From mRNA, alpha and beta CDR3 regions were amplified using semiquantitative ARM-PCR. Tagged nested gene-specific primers were used first, then communal superprimers amplified exponentially. TCRdb processed the multiplex PCR reads anew with MiXCR; each CDR3 protein has one entry. The top ten clones hold approximately 60% of a sample with roughly 5,000 distinct CDR3 sequences, about 59% of them seen once. The sequenced material came from CD8+ T cells sorted from blood. These receptors were obtained from a middle-aged man in good health.

The V call is TRBV10-3, the J call TRBJ2-5; D may be TRBD2 (5 bases). The CDR3 runs 15 residues. Trimming cost V 6 bases and J 3 bases, with 17 bases left between them. The germline V gene has CDR1 ENHRY and CDR2 SYGVKD. This CDR3 is CAIRIGYRREETQYF. The CDR3 DNA is TGTGCCATCAGGATCGGGTACCGGCGGGAAGAGACCCAGTACTTC.

By its share, this clonotype is medium-sized (0.01 to 0.1%). This chain connects TRBV5-1 to TRBJ2-1; 9 bases agree with TRBD1. CDR1 is SGHRS and CDR2 is YFSETQ in the germline V gene. The CDR3 is 13 residues long. With V trimmed by 3 bases and J by 9 bases, 4 bases remained unmatched. The CDR3 sequence is CASSWTGAGEQFF. CDR3 nucleotide sequence: TGCGCCAGCAGCTGGACAGGGGCCGGTGAGCAGTTCTTC.

CDR3 loop: CASSLGLGQGAYEQYF. As DNA, the CDR3 is TGTGCCAGCAGCCTAGGTCTGGGACAGGGGGCCTACGAGCAGTACTTC. The chain carries TRBV7-9 and TRBJ2-5; TRBD1 matches at 11 bases. The better agreement between TRBJ2-7 and the DNA end casts doubt on the J call. The CDR3 spans 16 residues. The V gene's germline CDR1 is SEHNR and CDR2 FQNEAQ (reference sequence).

The chain has TRBV11-2 and TRBJ2-1, with a possible D match to TRBD2 (5 bases). The ends were cut back, 11 bases at V and 6 bases at J, with 17 bases in the middle. CDR1 is SGHAT, CDR2 FQNNGV, per germline. This CDR3 is 13 amino acids long. This chain's CDR3 is CAAGADRSNEQFF. The CDR3 DNA reads as TGTGCCGCGGGCGCAGATCGGTCCAATGAGCAGTTCTTC.

This clonotype was seen a handful of times. This chain connects TRBV10-3 to TRBJ1-3, with a tentative D call TRBD1 (5 bases). The V gene lost 0 bases and the J gene lost 0 bases, with 9 bases spanning the gap. CDR1 ENHRY and CDR2 SYGVKD come from the germline V gene. This CDR3 contains 16 residues. CDR3 residues: CAISESGTFSGNTIYF. In DNA, the CDR3 is TGTGCCATCAGTGAGTCGGGGACCTTCTCTGGAAACACCATATATTTT.

The chain uses TRBV21-1 and TRBJ2-5; the table assigns TRBD1, which was not confirmed against the DNA. TRBV21-1 is labeled a pseudogene. The CDR3 sequence is 14 residues long. CDR3 bases: TGTGCCAGCAGCAAACGGGAAGGGGAAGAGACCCAGTACTTC. Residues: CASSKREGEETQYF.